Listed below are T cell receptor beta chains from one sample, sequenced in a study of blood T cell repertoires in COVID-19. Method: immunoSEQ multiplex PCR; TCRdb's copy keeps in-frame clones and lacks some. The data contain roughly 89,000 clones, 75% to 85% of them singletons. The sequencing input was peripheral blood. The source is a woman in her 70s with acute or convalescent COVID-19. Both conserved end residues are part of each CDR3. Fields, in order: D gene, clone size, V gene, J gene, CDR3 DNA, CDR3 protein. A D gene is named only where the DNA matches it firmly. Size tells how often a clone was seen (once, few, many) or the class of an expanded clone, and some rows leave it out.

D: -
size: -
V: TRBV19
J: TRBJ2-2
DNA: TGTGCCAGTAGTTACGGTCCGGGGGAGCTGTTTTTT
CDR3: CASSYGPGELFF

D: -
size: -
V: TRBV13
J: TRBJ2-1
DNA: TGTGCCAGCAGCTCCTTCCTAGCAGTTAGCTACAATGAGCAGTTCTTC
CDR3: CASSSFLAVSYNEQFF

D: TRBD2
size: -
V: TRBV11-2
J: TRBJ2-1
DNA: TGTGCCAGCAGCCTCCGGACTAGCGCGCACAATGAGCAGTTCTTC
CDR3: CASSLRTSAHNEQFF

D: TRBD1
size: -
V: TRBV19
J: TRBJ1-6
DNA: TGTGCCAGTAGTCAGGGGACAGGCCGACCCCTCGAGTCACCCCTCCACTTT
CDR3: CASSQGTGRPLESPLHF

D: TRBD2
size: -
V: TRBV27
J: TRBJ2-2
DNA: TGTGCCAGCAGTATCGCGGGGGGACCCACCGGGGAGCTGTTTTTT
CDR3: CASSIAGGPTGELFF

D: TRBD1
size: -
V: TRBV4-1
J: TRBJ1-1
DNA: TGCGCCAGCAGACCACGGACAGGGGTAAACACTGAAGCTTTCTTT
CDR3: CASRPRTGVNTEAFF

D: TRBD1
size: -
V: TRBV28
J: TRBJ2-7
DNA: TGTGCCAGCACCGGACAGGGGGCAAGCTACGAGCAGTACTTC
CDR3: CASTGQGASYEQYF

D: -
size: -
V: TRBV5-1
J: TRBJ2-2
DNA: TGCGCCAGCAGCCCGGGACAGAACACCGGGGAGCTGTTTTTT
CDR3: CASSPGQNTGELFF

D: -
size: -
V: TRBV18
J: TRBJ2-5
DNA: TGTGCCAGCTCGCTATCCGCCTTAATCAGGAGGGGCAAAGAGACCCAGTACTTC
CDR3: CASSLSALIRRGKETQYF

D: TRBD2
size: -
V: TRBV3-1/TRBV3-2
J: TRBJ2-5
DNA: TGTGCCAGCAGCCAGGGACTAGCGGGAGGGCTGAAGACCCAGTACTTC
CDR3: CASSQGLAGGLKTQYF

D: -
size: -
V: TRBV11-2
J: TRBJ2-4
DNA: TGTGCCAGCAGCCAGTACGGAGGACTACTCCCGAGCCAGTACTTC
CDR3: CASSQYGGLLPSQYF

D: -
size: -
V: TRBV5-5
J: TRBJ1-2
DNA: TGTGCCAGCAGCTTGGCCTGGGCAGGGGCTCTAGGGACCTTC
CDR3: CASSLAWAGALGTF

D: -
size: few
V: TRBV19
J: TRBJ2-1
DNA: TGTGCCAGTAGTATATTCAGGGTATCCTACAATGAGCAGTTCTTC
CDR3: CASSIFRVSYNEQFF

D: -
size: -
V: TRBV14
J: TRBJ1-3
DNA: TGTGCCAGCAGCCAATTTTCCAGCTCTGGAAACACCATATATTTT
CDR3: CASSQFSSSGNTIYF

D: -
size: -
V: TRBV19
J: TRBJ2-2
DNA: TGTGCCAGTAGGGACTTCCCCACCGGGGAGCTGTTTTTT
CDR3: CASRDFPTGELFF

D: -
size: -
V: TRBV6-1
J: TRBJ1-1
DNA: TGTGCCAGCAGTGAATTTAGCAGAGTGAACACTGAAGCTTTCTTT
CDR3: CASSEFSRVNTEAFF

D: TRBD1
size: few
V: TRBV10-2
J: TRBJ1-5
DNA: TGCGCCACCTTCGGACAGGGTAAACAGCCCCAGCATTTT
CDR3: CATFGQGKQPQHF

D: -
size: -
V: TRBV6-5
J: TRBJ2-1
DNA: TGTGCCAGCAGTTTAGACTCCTACAATGAGCAGTTCTTC
CDR3: CASSLDSYNEQFF

D: TRBD2
size: -
V: TRBV19
J: TRBJ2-1
DNA: TGTGCCAGTAGCGGGCTAGCGGGCTACAATGAGCAGTTCTTC
CDR3: CASSGLAGYNEQFF

D: -
size: -
V: TRBV10-3
J: TRBJ2-7
DNA: TGTGCCATCAGGGATGAAACGACAGCCACCTACGAGCAGTACTTC
CDR3: CAIRDETTATYEQYF